This T cell receptor (beta chain) was documented in a study of CD8 T cells in ankylosing spondylitis. V lost 1 base and J lost 7; bases outside the gene matches: 6. The CDR3 runs 15 residues. The sample holds a few counts of this clonotype. Its antigen is not identified. In TCRdb, the 5' RACE reads were re-called with MiXCR into one record per CDR3 protein. The sample holds about 330,000 distinct CDR3 sequences, less than 9.5% seen once. Overall study findings and caveats: In ankylosing spondylitis blood, a motif of eight highly homologous TCR beta variants appeared characteristic.

The TCR originated in a male donor with ankylosing spondylitis. The chain couples TRBV12-3 or TRBV12-4 to TRBJ2-4; TRBD1 agrees at 8 bases. The sample taken for sequencing was blood, either unsorted or a sorted T cell fraction (not recorded which). CDR3 DNA: TGTGCCAGCAGTTTAGACAGGGGGGAAGGGAACATTCAGTACTTC. Its protein is CASSLDRGEGNIQYF.